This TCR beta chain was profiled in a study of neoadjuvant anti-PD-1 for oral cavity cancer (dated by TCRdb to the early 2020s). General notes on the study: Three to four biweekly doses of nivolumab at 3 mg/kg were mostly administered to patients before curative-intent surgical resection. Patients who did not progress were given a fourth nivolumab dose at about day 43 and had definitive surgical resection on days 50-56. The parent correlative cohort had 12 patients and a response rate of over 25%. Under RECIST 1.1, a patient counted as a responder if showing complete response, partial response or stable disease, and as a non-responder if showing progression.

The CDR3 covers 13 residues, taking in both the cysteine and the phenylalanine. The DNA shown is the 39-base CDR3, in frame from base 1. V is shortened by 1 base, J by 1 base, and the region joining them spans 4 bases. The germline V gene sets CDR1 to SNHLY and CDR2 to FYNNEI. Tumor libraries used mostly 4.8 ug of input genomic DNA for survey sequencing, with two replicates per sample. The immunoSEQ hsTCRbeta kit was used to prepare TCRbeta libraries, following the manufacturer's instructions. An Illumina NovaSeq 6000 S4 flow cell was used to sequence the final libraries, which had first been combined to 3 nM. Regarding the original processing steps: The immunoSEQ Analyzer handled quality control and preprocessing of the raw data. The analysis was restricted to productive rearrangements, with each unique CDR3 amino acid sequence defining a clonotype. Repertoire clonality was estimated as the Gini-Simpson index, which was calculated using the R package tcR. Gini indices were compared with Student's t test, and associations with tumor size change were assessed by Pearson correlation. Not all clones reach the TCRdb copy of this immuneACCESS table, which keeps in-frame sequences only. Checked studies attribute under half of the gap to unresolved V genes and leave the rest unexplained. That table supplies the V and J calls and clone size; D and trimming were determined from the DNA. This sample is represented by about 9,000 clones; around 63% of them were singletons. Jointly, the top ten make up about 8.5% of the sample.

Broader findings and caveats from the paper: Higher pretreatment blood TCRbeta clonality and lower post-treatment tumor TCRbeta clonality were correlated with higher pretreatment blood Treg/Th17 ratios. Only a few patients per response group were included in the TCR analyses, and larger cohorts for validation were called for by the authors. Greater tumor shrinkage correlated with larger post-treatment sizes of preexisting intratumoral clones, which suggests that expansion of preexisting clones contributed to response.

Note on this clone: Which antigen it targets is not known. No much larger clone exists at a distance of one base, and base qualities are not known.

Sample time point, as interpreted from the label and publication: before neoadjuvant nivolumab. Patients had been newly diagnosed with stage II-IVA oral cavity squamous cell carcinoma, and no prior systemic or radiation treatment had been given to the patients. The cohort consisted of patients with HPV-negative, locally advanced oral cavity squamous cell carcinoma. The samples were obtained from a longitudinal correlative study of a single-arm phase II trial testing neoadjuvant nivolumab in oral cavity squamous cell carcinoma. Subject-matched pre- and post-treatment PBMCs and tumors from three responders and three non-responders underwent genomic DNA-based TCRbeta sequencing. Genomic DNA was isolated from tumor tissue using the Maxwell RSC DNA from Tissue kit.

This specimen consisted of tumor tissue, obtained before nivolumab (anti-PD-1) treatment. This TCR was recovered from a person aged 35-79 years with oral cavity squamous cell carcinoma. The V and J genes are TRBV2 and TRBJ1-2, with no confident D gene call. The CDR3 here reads CASSEGVNYGYTF. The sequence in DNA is TGTGCCAGCAGTGAAGGTGTTAACTATGGCTACACCTTC.